This T cell receptor (beta chain) came from a study of early T cells in non-severe SARS-CoV-2 infection. Study-level information: Bulk RNA taken from unsorted whole blood was sequenced, leaving chains unpaired.

This CDR3 has 16 amino acids. CDR1 is SNHLY and CDR2 is FYNNEI in the germline V gene. The J segment lost 3 bases and the V segment lost 2 bases, leaving 8 bases of the junction unmatched. Unique molecular identifiers (one per individual cDNA molecule) were attached. Each CDR3 protein is one row after TCRdb ran MiXCR on the 5' RACE reads. Altogether tens of thousands of distinct CDR3 sequences are present, 5.9% being singletons, with the ten largest covering roughly 4.4%. Study-wide points: VDJdb matching skewed toward anti-spike CD8 responses, missing private and CD4 specificities.

As concerns this clonotype: Its antigen is still unknown.

Specimen: whole blood. This TCR came from an adult who was a healthcare worker with PCR-confirmed SARS-CoV-2 infection or an uninfected control (not recorded which). The J gene is TRBJ2-5, the V gene TRBV2; TRBD2 aligns across 8 bases. CDR3 coding DNA: TGTGCCAGCAGTGAAAGTAGCGGGAAAGGAAAAGAGACCCAGTACTTC. Protein: CASSESSGKGKETQYF. Supplemented by reference TRBV2 and TRBJ2-5, the full variable domain reads EPEVTQTPSHQVTQMGQEVILRCVPISNHLYFYWYRQILGQKVEFLVSFYNNEISEKSEIFDDQFSVERPDGSNFTLKIRSTKLEDSAMYFCASSESSGKGKETQYFGPGTRLLVL.